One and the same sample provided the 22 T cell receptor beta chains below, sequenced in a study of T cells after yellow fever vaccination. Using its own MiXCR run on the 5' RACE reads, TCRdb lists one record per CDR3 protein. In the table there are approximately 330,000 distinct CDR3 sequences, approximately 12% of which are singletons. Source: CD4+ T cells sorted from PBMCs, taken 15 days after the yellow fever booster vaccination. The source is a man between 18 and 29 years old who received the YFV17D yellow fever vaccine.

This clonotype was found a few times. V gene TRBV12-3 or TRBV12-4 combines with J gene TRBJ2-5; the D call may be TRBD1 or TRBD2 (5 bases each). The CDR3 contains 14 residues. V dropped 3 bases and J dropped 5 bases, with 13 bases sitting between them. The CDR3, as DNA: TGTGCCAGCAGTTTGAGGGGTTTAGGGGAGACCCAGTACTTC. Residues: CASSLRGLGETQYF.

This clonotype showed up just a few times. The CDR3 region has the DNA TGTGCCATCATGGCGGGGGCCTCCTACAATGAGCAGTTCTTC. Translation: CAIMAGASYNEQFF. V usage is TRBV10-3 and J usage is TRBJ2-1, with D perhaps TRBD2 (7 bases). This CDR3 contains 14 residues. Trimming took 7 bases from V and 0 from J, leaving 10 bases between them. In germline, CDR1 is ENHRY, CDR2 SYGVKD.

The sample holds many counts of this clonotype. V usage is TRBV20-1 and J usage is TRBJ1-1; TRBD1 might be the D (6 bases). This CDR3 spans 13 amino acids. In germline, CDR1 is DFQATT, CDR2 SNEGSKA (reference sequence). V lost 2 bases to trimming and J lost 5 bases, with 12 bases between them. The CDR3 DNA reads TGCAGTGCTAGAAAACAGGGAGGAACTGAAGCTTTCTTT. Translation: CSARKQGGTEAFF.

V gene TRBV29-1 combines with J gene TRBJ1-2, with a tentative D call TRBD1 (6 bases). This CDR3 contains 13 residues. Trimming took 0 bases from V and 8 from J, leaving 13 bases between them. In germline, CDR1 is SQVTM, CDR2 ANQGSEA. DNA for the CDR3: TGCAGCGTTGAAGAAGGGGGGTCGCAGGGCTACACCTTC. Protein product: CSVEEGGSQGYTF.

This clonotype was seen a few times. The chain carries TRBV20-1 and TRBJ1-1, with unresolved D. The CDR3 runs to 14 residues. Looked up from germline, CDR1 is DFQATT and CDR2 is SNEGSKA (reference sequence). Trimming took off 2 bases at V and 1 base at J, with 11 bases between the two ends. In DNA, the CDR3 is TGCAGTGCTAGATTCTTGGGTCAGAACACTGAAGCTTTCTTT. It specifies CSARFLGQNTEAFF.

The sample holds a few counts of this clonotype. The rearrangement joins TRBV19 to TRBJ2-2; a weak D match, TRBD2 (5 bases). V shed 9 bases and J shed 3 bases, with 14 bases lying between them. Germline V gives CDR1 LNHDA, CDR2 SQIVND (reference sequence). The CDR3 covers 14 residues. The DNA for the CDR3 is TGTGCCAGCGACAACTTCGGGGACACCGGGGAGCTGTTTTTT. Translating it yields CASDNFGDTGELFF.

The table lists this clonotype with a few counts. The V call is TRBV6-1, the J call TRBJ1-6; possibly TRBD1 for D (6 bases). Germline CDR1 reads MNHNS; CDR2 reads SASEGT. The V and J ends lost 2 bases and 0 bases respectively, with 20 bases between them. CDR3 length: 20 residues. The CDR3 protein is CASSEIFGGQRSSYNSPLHF. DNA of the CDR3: TGTGCCAGCAGTGAAATATTCGGGGGCCAAAGGAGCTCCTATAATTCACCCCTCCACTTT.

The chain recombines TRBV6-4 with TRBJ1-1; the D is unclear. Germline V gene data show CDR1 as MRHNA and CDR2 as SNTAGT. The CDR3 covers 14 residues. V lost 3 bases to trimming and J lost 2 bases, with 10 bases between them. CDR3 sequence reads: CASSEAGPNTEAFF. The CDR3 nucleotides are TGTGCCAGCAGTGAGGCGGGTCCCAACACTGAAGCTTTCTTT.

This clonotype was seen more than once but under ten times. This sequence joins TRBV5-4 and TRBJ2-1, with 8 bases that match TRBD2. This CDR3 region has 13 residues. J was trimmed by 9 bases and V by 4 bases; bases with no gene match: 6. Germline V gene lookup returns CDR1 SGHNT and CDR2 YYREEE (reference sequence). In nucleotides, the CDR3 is TGTGCCAGCAGCGGCGGGACTAGTAGTGAGCAGTTCTTC. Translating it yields CASSGGTSSEQFF.

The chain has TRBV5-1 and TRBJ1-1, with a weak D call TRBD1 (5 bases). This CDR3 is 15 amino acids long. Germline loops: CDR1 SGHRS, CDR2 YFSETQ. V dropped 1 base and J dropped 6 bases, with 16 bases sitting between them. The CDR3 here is CASSLIPGGEAEAFF. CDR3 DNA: TGCGCCAGCAGCTTGATCCCCGGGGGAGAAGCTGAAGCTTTCTTT.

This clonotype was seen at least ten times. CDR3 sequence (DNA): TGTGCCAGCAGTCAGGGCGATACGCAGTATTTT. The encoded protein is CASSQGDTQYF. V and J are TRBV3-1 and TRBJ2-3; TRBD1 might be the D (5 bases). The germline V and J ends were trimmed by 6 bases and 6 bases, with 7 bases remaining between them. Germline CDR1 reads LGHDT; CDR2 reads YNNKEL (reference sequence). This CDR3 comprises 11 residues.

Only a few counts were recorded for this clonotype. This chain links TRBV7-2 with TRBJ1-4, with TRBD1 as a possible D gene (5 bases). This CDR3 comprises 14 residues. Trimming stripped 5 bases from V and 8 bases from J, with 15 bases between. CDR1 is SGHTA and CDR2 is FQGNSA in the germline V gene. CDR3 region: CASSKGPREEKLFF. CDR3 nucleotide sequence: TGTGCCAGCAGCAAGGGACCTCGGGAGGAAAAACTGTTTTTT.

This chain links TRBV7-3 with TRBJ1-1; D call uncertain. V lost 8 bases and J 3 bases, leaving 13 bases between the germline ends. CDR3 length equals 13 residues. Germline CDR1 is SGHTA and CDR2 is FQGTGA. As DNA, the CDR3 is TGTGCCAGCCACGAGGGCCCGCACACTGAAGCTTTCTTT. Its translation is CASHEGPHTEAFF.

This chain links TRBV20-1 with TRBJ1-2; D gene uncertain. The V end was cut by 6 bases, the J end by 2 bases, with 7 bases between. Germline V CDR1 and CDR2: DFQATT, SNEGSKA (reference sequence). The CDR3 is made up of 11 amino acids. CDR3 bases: TGCAGTGCCCAAACAAACTATGGCTACACCTTC. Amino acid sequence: CSAQTNYGYTF.

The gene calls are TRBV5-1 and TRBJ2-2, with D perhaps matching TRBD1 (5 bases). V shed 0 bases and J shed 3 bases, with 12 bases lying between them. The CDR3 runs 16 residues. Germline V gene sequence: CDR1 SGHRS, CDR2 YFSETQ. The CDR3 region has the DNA TGCGCCAGCAGCTTGGAGGGGCGGAGCTACACCGGGGAGCTGTTTTTT. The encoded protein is CASSLEGRSYTGELFF.

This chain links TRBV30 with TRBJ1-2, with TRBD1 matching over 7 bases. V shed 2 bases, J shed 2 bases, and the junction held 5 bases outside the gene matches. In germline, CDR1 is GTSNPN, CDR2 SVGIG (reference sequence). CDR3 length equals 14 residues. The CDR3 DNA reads TGTGCCTGGAGTCAAACGGGACAGAACTATGGCTACACCTTC. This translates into CAWSQTGQNYGYTF.

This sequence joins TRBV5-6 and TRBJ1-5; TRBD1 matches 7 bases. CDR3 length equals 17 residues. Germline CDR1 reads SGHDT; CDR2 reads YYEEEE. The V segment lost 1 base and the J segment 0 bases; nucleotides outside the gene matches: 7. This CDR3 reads CASSLRAGGYSNQPQHF. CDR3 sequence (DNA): TGTGCCAGCAGCTTGCGGGCAGGGGGTTATAGCAATCAGCCCCAGCATTTT.

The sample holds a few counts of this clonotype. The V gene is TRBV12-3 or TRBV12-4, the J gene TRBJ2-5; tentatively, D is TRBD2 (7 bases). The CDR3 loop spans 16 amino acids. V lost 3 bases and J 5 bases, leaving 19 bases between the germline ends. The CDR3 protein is CASSFVGGGAFETQYF. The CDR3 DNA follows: TGTGCCAGCAGTTTCGTGGGTGGGGGGGCCTTTGAGACCCAGTACTTC.

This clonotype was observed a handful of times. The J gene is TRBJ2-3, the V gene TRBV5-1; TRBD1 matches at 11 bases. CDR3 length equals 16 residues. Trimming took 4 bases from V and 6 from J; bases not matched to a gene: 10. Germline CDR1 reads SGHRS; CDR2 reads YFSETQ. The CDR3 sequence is CASSPAWTGGADTQYF. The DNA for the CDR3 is TGCGCCAGCAGCCCGGCTTGGACAGGGGGCGCGGATACGCAGTATTTT. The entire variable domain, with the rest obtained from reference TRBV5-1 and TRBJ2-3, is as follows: KAGVTQTPRYLIKTRGQQVTLSCSPISGHRSVSWYQQTPGQGLQFLFEYFSETQRNKGNFPGRFSGRQFSNSRSEMNVSTLELGDSALYLCASSPAWTGGADTQYFGPGTRLTVL.

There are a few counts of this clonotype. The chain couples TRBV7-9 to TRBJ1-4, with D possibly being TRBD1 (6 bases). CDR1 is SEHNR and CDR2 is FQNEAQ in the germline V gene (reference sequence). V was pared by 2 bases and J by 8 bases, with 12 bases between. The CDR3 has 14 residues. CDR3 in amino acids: CASSLSRGGEKLFF. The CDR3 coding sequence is TGTGCCAGCAGCTTATCCAGGGGAGGGGAAAAACTGTTTTTT.

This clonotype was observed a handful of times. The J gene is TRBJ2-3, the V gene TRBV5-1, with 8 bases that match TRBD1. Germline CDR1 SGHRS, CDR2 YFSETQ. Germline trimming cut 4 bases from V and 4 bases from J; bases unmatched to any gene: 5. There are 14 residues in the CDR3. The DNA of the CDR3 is TGCGCCAGCAGCAACGACAGGGGCGCAGATACGCAGTATTTT. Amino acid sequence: CASSNDRGADTQYF.

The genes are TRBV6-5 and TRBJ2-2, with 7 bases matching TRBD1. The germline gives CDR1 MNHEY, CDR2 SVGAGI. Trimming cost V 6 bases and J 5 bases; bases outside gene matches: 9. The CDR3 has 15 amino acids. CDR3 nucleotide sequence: TGTGCCAGCAGACGACAGGGAGTGGTAACCGGGGAGCTGTTTTTT. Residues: CASRRQGVVTGELFF.